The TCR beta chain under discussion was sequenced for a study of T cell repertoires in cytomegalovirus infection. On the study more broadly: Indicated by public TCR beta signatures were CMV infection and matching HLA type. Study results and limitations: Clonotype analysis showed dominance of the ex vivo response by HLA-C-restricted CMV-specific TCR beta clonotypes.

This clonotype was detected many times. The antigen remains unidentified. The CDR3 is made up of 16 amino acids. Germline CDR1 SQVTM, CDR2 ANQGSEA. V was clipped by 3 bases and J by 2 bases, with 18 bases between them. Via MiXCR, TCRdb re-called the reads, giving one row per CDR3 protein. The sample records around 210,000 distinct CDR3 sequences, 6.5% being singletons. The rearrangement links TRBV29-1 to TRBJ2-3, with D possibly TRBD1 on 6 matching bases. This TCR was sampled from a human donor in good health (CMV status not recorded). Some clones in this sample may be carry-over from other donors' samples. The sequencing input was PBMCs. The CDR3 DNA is TGCAGCGTTGATGGAAGCGACAGGAAAAACACAGATACGCAGTATTTT. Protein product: CSVDGSDRKNTDTQYF.